This TCR beta chain comes out of a study of cytomegalovirus exposure and HLA in healthy donors. Regarding the study as a whole: Some TCR beta chains (more than 150 of them) were listed as cytomegalovirus-associated. A later analysis appeared to link common viral pathogens to several of the most significant clusters. Most observed TCR sequences were rare, whereas some public TCRs were detected in many donors.

Vbeta (60) and Jbeta (13) primers were used in the PCR. Per the study methods: Around 11 million shared chains were among the roughly 78 million unique TCR beta chains that a later analysis counted. Clones were sequenced by immunoSEQ multiplex PCR, and TCRdb holds only the in-frame ones, with some missing. V, J and clone size derive from that table, while D and trimming were established from the DNA sequence. This table has 55,000 to 70,000 clones, 74% appearing once. Remarks on this clone: Its antigen is unknown.

This sequence originates from a woman aged 60-75 years in good health and CMV-seropositive. Specimen: PBMCs.

In DNA, the CDR3 is TGTGCCAGCAGACGGGACAGACTGAACACTGAAGCTTTCTTT. The encoded protein is CASRRDRLNTEAFF. J is TRBJ1-1 and V is TRBV6-5; 7 nucleotides agree with TRBD1. Germline V gene lookup returns CDR1 MNHEY and CDR2 SVGAGI. The length of the CDR3 is 14 residues. V was pared by 6 bases and J by 0 bases, with 4 bases of the junction left unmatched.